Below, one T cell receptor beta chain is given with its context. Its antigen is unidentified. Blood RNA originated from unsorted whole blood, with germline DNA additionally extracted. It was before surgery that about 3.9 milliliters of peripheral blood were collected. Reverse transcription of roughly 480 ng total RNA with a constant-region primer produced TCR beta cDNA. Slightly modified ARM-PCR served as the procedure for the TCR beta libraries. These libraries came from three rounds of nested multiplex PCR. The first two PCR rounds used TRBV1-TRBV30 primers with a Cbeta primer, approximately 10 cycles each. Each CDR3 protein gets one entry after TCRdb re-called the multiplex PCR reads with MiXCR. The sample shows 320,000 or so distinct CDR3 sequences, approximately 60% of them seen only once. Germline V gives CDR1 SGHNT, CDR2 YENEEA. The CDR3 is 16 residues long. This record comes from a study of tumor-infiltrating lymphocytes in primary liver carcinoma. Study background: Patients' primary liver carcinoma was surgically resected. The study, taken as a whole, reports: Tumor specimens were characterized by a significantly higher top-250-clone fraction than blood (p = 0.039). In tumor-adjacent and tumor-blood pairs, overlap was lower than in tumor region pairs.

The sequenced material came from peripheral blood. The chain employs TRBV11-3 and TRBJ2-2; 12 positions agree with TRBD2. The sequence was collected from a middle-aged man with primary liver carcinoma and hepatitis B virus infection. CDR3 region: CTNSPGLAGTPGELFF. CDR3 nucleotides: TGTACCAACAGCCCCGGACTAGCGGGAACTCCCGGGGAGCTGTTTTTT.